The 19 T cell receptor beta chains listed next were all sequenced from one sample in a study of T cell repertoires in cytomegalovirus infection. Each CDR3 protein is one row after TCRdb ran MiXCR on the reads. In the table there are 740,000 or so distinct CDR3 sequences, less than 40% of which are singletons. What was sequenced was PBMCs. Source of these receptors: a human donor in good health (CMV status not recorded). Some clones in this sample may be carry-over from other donors' samples.

This clonotype was found a few times. This sequence joins TRBV19 and TRBJ2-3, with TRBD2 identical over 9 bases. Germline CDR1 reads LNHDA; CDR2 reads SQIVND (reference sequence). The J segment lost 3 bases and the V segment lost 4 bases, leaving 14 bases of the junction unmatched. The CDR3 length is 18 residues. The CDR3 sequence: CASSTRRGRTSVTDTQYF. Written as DNA, the CDR3 is TGTGCCAGTAGTACCCGGCGGGGTAGGACTAGCGTAACAGATACGCAGTATTTT.

This clonotype has ten or more counts. The chain joins TRBV7-2 to TRBJ2-7; D might be TRBD1 (5 bases). The ends were cut back, 0 bases at V and 2 bases at J, with 17 bases in the middle. The CDR3 length is 17 residues. Germline CDR1 and CDR2: SGHTA and FQGNSA. DNA of the CDR3: TGTGCCAGCAGCTTAGCGCAGGGCCCGCAAGGACCCTACGAGCAGTACTTC. This sequence encodes CASSLAQGPQGPYEQYF.

A single count supports this clonotype. The chain couples TRBV29-1 to TRBJ1-1; 8 positions match TRBD1. The CDR3 contains 12 residues. Germline CDR1 and CDR2: SQVTM and ANQGSEA. Trimming took 8 bases from V and 1 from J; bases not matched to a gene: 3. CDR3 sequence reads: CSTGQGNTEAFF. The DNA of the CDR3 is TGCAGCACAGGACAGGGGAACACTGAAGCTTTCTTT.

This chain joins TRBV12-3 or TRBV12-4 and TRBJ2-1; no firm D call. This CDR3 is 14 amino acids long. V was trimmed by 2 bases and J by 7 bases, leaving 12 bases between them. In DNA, the CDR3 is TGTGCCAGCAGTTTAATGGACGGGTCGAATGAGCAGTTCTTC. As protein: CASSLMDGSNEQFF.

This clonotype has only one observation. V gene TRBV27 combines with J gene TRBJ1-5, with no clear D. Germline V gene lookup returns CDR1 MNHEY and CDR2 SMNVEV (reference sequence). V lost 5 bases and J 5 bases, leaving 4 bases between the germline ends. The CDR3 length is 11 residues. CDR3 bases: TGTGCCAGCAGTAGACATCAGCCCCAGCATTTT. It codes for CASSRHQPQHF.

The rearrangement uses TRBV29-1 and TRBJ2-6; D is possibly TRBD2 (5 bases). The CDR3 loop spans 16 amino acids. Looked up from germline, CDR1 is SQVTM and CDR2 is ANQGSEA. V lost 7 bases and J 2 bases, leaving 18 bases between the germline ends. CDR3 sequence: CSARAGIGTGANVLTF. The DNA for the CDR3 is TGCAGCGCCCGCGCGGGCATCGGAACTGGGGCCAACGTCCTGACTTTC.

The chain combines TRBV11-2 with TRBJ1-4; tentative D call: TRBD1 (5 bases). The germline V gene has CDR1 SGHAT and CDR2 FQNNGV. This CDR3 contains 16 residues. V shed 5 bases and J shed 3 bases, with 16 bases lying between them. The CDR3 spells CASSPGSRQSNEKLFF. As DNA, the CDR3 is TGTGCCAGCAGCCCTGGGTCGAGACAGTCTAATGAAAAACTGTTTTTT. The whole variable domain, filled in from reference TRBV11-2 and TRBJ1-4, reads EAGVAQSPRYKIIEKRQSVAFWCNPISGHATLYWYQQILGQGPKLLIQFQNNGVVDDSQLPKDRFSAERLKGVDSTLKIQPAKLEDSAVYLCASSPGSRQSNEKLFFGSGTQLSVL.

This chain connects TRBV29-1 to TRBJ1-6, with D perhaps TRBD1 (6 bases). Germline V gene sequence: CDR1 SQVTM, CDR2 ANQGSEA. CDR3 length: 14 residues. Between the trimmed V and J ends, which lost 7 bases and 7 bases, there was a span of 17 bases. Here the CDR3 reads CSATGPGSNSPLHF. CDR3 DNA: TGCAGCGCCACAGGGCCTGGGTCCAATTCACCCCTCCACTTT.

This clonotype was picked up a small number of times. CDR3 DNA: TGTGCCAGCAGCTTGGGTACGCCGACCTTAGCCAAAAACATTCAGTACTTC. Protein: CASSLGTPTLAKNIQYF. The rearrangement links TRBV5-5 to TRBJ2-4; no firm D call. The CDR3 extends over 17 amino acids. Germline CDR1 reads SGHKS; CDR2 reads YYEKEE (reference sequence). V gave up 0 bases and J gave up 0 bases, with 13 bases separating them. The full variable domain, rest sourced from reference TRBV5-5 and TRBJ2-4, is DAGVTQSPTHLIKTRGQQVTLRCSPISGHKSVSWYQQVLGQGPQFIFQYYEKEERGRGNFPDRFSARQFPNYSSELNVNALLLGDSALYLCASSLGTPTLAKNIQYFGAGTRLSVL.

The rearrangement joins TRBV28 to TRBJ1-6; possibly TRBD1 for D (5 bases). The CDR3 loop spans 13 amino acids. The V and J ends lost 6 bases and 12 bases respectively, with 15 bases between them. Germline CDR1 MDHEN, CDR2 SYDVKM. CDR3 amino acids: CASRRDPIIPLHF. The CDR3 DNA sequence: TGTGCCAGCAGGAGGGACCCGATAATACCCCTCCACTTT.

This clonotype came up many times. The chain employs TRBV7-2 and TRBJ1-2; tentative D call: TRBD1 (5 bases). Trimming stripped 0 bases from V and 6 bases from J, with 17 bases between. Germline CDR1 SGHTA, CDR2 FQGNSA. This CDR3 is built from 16 residues. The CDR3 sequence is CASSLAGGTSVDGYTF. For the CDR3, the DNA is TGTGCCAGCAGCTTAGCGGGAGGGACGTCTGTGGATGGCTACACCTTC.

This chain joins TRBV20-1 and TRBJ1-4; no clear D gene. The germline V gene has CDR1 DFQATT and CDR2 SNEGSKA (reference sequence). V dropped 2 bases and J dropped 5 bases, with 9 bases sitting between them. The CDR3 is 13 amino acids. CDR3: CSARRPINEKLFF. In DNA form, the CDR3 reads TGCAGTGCTAGAAGGCCCATAAATGAAAAACTGTTTTTT.

This chain links TRBV5-6 with TRBJ2-7; 7 bases line up with TRBD1. V trimming: 5 bases; J trimming: 2 bases; junction bases outside the gene matches: 25. This CDR3 is built from 20 residues. Looked up from germline, CDR1 is SGHDT and CDR2 is YYEEEE. CDR3 coding DNA: TGTGCCAGCAGATCCGACTCGACAGGGCCAGGACTGGAAAACCCCTACGAGCAGTACTTC. As protein: CASRSDSTGPGLENPYEQYF.

This chain links TRBV15 with TRBJ1-1; 7 nucleotides agree with TRBD1. The CDR3 runs to 15 residues. Trimming took 4 bases from V and 2 from J; bases not matched to a gene: 7. Per the germline V gene, CDR1 is LNHNV and CDR2 is YYDKDF (reference sequence). This CDR3 is CATSKEGQRNTEAFF. In DNA, the CDR3 is TGTGCCACCAGCAAGGAGGGACAGCGAAACACTGAAGCTTTCTTT. The whole variable domain, remainder taken from reference TRBV15 and TRBJ1-1, is DAMVIQNPRYQVTQFGKPVTLSCSQTLNHNVMYWYQQKSSQAPKLLFHYYDKDFNNEADTPDNFQSRRPNTSFCFLDIRSPGLGDTAMYLCATSKEGQRNTEAFFGQGTRLTVV.

V is TRBV24-1 and J is TRBJ2-3, with TRBD2 identical over 14 bases. Per the germline V gene, CDR1 is KGHDR and CDR2 is SFDVKD. Trimming at V came to 3 bases and at J to 4 bases, leaving 8 bases not matched to a gene. The CDR3 runs 18 residues. The CDR3 DNA reads as TGTGCCACCAGTGATCTCTCCGGGACTAGCGGGAGCCCAGATACGCAGTATTTT. As protein: CATSDLSGTSGSPDTQYF.

This clonotype is labeled as medium-sized. The chain has TRBV7-2 and TRBJ1-2, with D uncertain. The V end lost 5 bases, the J end lost 5 bases, and 9 bases lay between the germline ends. Germline V gives CDR1 SGHTA, CDR2 FQGNSA. The CDR3 spans 12 residues. CDR3 nucleotide sequence: TGTGCCAGCAGCCCCATAGGGTATGGCTACACCTTC. It is translated as CASSPIGYGYTF.

This clonotype was counted a few times. CDR3 nucleotide sequence: TGTGCCAGCAGGCGGGGGGGGGGGGGGGCCCATGGCTACACCTTC. Its protein product is CASRRGGGGAHGYTF. The chain uses TRBV7-2 and TRBJ1-2; the D gene is possibly TRBD1 (6 bases). The germline V gene encodes CDR1 SGHTA and CDR2 FQGNSA. The V end was cut by 6 bases, the J end by 6 bases, with 20 bases between. CDR3 size: 15 residues.

The chain uses TRBV6-6 and TRBJ1-1; a weak D match, TRBD1 (6 bases). V lost 11 bases and J lost 0, with 16 bases in between. CDR1 is MNHNY, CDR2 SVGAGI, per germline (reference sequence). CDR3 size: 14 residues. As DNA, the CDR3 is TGTGCCGTGGTGGGGGCCCCTTTGAACACTGAAGCTTTCTTT. This encodes CAVVGAPLNTEAFF.

This clonotype appeared a few times. V usage is TRBV28 and J usage is TRBJ1-6, with 9 bases lining up with TRBD1. Germline values: CDR1 MDHEN, CDR2 SYDVKM. The CDR3 has 14 amino acids. The V gene end was trimmed by 6 bases and the J gene end by 10 bases; junction bases not matched to a gene: 7. The CDR3 spells CASRRTGESSPLHF. The DNA of the CDR3 is TGTGCCAGCAGGCGGACAGGGGAATCGTCACCCCTCCACTTT.